In its sample, the clone carrying this T cell receptor beta chain was seen a few times. The antigen remains unidentified. This record comes from a study of molecular identifiers for immune sequencing clone quantification. Across the study: Four of five splits of RNA from 20,000 or 100,000 naive CD8 cells were sequenced in replicates.

CDR3 length: 15 amino acids. The V gene end was trimmed by 5 bases and the J gene end by 0 bases; junction bases not matched to a gene: 7. The germline V gene has CDR1 MNHEY and CDR2 SMNVEV (reference sequence). Libraries of naive CD8 T cells were made from about 21,000 to 970,000 sorted cells. They used 10%, 30% or 50% RNA. Study findings and constraints: Whereas naive cells kept under 1% of molecules in clones above 20 RNA copies, such clones held over 98% in effectors.

Bulk TCR libraries used previously described methods and listed TCR primers. Using its own MiXCR run on the PCR reads, TCRdb lists one record per CDR3 protein. The sample consists of roughly 630,000 distinct CDR3 sequences, roughly 25% of them appearing once. The TCR originated in a human donor in good health. Some libraries in this study had Jurkat cell RNA spiked in. This chain links TRBV27 with TRBJ2-7; the match to TRBD1 covers 7 bases. Sequencing was done on a sample of naive CD8+ T cells from blood, with Jurkat cell RNA spiked in. Subset indicated: FACS-sorted CD8+CD4-CCR7+CD45RA+ naive T cells. The CDR3 nucleotides read TGTGCCAGCAGTCGAGGACAGGCCCTCTCCTACGAGCAGTACTTC. The encoded protein is CASSRGQALSYEQYF.